This T cell receptor beta chain came from a study of shared clonotypes between healthy human individuals. Across the study: Donors were a couple of women and three men aged 18 to 49.

The J segment lost 3 bases and the V segment lost 10 bases, leaving 9 bases of the junction unmatched. Germline V CDR1 and CDR2: ENHRY, SYGVKD. The CDR3 loop spans 13 amino acids. Sorted subsets were amplified in replicate PCRs using around 200 ng DNA, tens of thousands of T cell genomes. Profiled with immunoSEQ multiplex PCR; TCRdb holds only in-frame clones, not every one. The table records around 1.9 million clones, 93% of them present only once. Naive CD8 isolation took CD45RO-negative cells positively selected for CCR7 and excluded terminally differentiated effector memory CD45RA+ cells. V gene TRBV10-3 combines with J gene TRBJ2-7, with 7 bases identical to TRBD2. Sequencing was carried out using naive CD8+ T cells from PBMCs. The receptor's source is a man aged 18 to 29 in good health. Some clones in this sample may be carry-over from other donors' samples. The CDR3 DNA follows: TGTGCCACTTGGGAGGGTGGATTCTACGAGCAGTACTTC. This codes for CATWEGGFYEQYF.